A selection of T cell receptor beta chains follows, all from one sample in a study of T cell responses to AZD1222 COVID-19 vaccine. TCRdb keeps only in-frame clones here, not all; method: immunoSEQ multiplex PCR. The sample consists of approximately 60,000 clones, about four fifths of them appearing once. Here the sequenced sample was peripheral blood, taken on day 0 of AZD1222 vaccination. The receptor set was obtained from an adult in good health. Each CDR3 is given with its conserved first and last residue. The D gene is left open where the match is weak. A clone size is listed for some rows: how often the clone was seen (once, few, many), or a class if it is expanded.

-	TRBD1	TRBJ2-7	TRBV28	CASSLTGGTYEQYF	TGTGCCAGCAGTCTAACAGGGGGAACCTACGAGCAGTACTTC
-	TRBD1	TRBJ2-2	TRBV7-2	CASSPRTGRYSKLGELFF	TGTGCCAGCAGCCCCCGGACAGGGCGATATAGTAAATTAGGGGAGCTGTTTTTT
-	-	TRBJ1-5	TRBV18	CASSPEQVSGNQPQHF	TGTGCCAGCTCACCTGAACAGGTATCGGGCAATCAGCCCCAGCATTTT
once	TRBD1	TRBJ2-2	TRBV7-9	CASSPRQGMNTGELFF	TGTGCCAGCAGCCCCAGACAGGGCATGAACACCGGGGAGCTGTTTTTT
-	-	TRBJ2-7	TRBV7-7	CASSLPGWGYEQYF	TGTGCCAGCAGCTTACCTGGTTGGGGCTACGAGCAGTACTTC
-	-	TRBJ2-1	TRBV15	CATSRGPRGWQFF	TGTGCCACCAGCAGAGGCCCTCGGGGGTGGCAGTTCTTC
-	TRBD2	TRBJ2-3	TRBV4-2	CASSHPAGTSDTDTQYF	TGTGCCAGCAGCCACCCGGCCGGGACTAGCGATACAGATACGCAGTATTTT
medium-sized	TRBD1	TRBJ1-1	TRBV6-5	CASRTSGTETFF	TGTGCCAGCAGGACCTCCGGGACAGAAACTTTCTTT
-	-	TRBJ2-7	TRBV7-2	CASSFRLGVYEQYF	TGTGCCAGCAGCTTTCGGCTAGGGGTCTACGAGCAGTACTTC
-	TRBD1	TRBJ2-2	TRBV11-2	CASSLYITGAGELFF	TGTGCCAGCAGCTTATATATCACAGGGGCCGGGGAGCTGTTTTTT
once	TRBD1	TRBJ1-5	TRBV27	CAEPKDRGNNQPQHF	TGTGCCGAACCTAAGGACAGGGGGAACAATCAGCCCCAGCATTTT
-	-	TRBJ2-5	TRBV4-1	CASREREWYQETQYF	TGCGCCAGCAGAGAGAGAGAATGGTACCAAGAGACCCAGTACTTC
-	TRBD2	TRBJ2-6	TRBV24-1	CATSDWGGASGANVLTF	TGTGCCACCAGTGATTGGGGGGGAGCGTCTGGGGCCAACGTCCTGACTTTC
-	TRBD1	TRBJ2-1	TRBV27	CASSLAGGNEQFF	TGTGCCAGCAGTTTAGCAGGGGGCAATGAGCAGTTCTTC
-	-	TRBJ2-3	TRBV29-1	CSVEDHPGRDTQYF	TGCAGCGTTGAAGATCACCCGGGGCGCGATACGCAGTATTTT
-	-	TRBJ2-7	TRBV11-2	CASSLGRGGVEQYF	TGTGCCAGCAGCTTAGGCCGTGGCGGGGTCGAGCAGTACTTC
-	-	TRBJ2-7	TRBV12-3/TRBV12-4	CASSQGYNEQYF	TGTGCCAGCAGTCAGGGGTACAACGAGCAGTACTTC
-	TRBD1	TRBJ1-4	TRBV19	CASSIRDRGRNEKLFF	TGTGCCAGTAGTATCCGGGACAGGGGGCGGAATGAAAAACTGTTTTTT
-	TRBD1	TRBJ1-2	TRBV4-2	CASSQASDRVDGYTF	TGTGCCAGCAGCCAAGCATCGGACAGGGTGGACGGCTACACCTTC
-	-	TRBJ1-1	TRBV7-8	CASSLGVGAFYEAFF	TGTGCCAGCAGCTTGGGGGTGGGAGCTTTTTACGAAGCTTTCTTT
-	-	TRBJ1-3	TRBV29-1	CSVERGSGNTIYF	TGCAGCGTGGAGCGCGGCTCTGGAAACACCATATATTTT
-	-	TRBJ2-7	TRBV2	CASSDSLGPMDSYEQYF	TGTGCCAGCAGTGATTCTCTGGGGCCGATGGACTCCTACGAGCAGTACTTC
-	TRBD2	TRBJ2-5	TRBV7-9	CASSLFVGRGSETQYF	TGTGCCAGCAGCTTATTTGTAGGGAGGGGATCGGAGACCCAGTACTTC
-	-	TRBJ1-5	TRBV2	CASQYRNQPQHF	TGTGCCAGCCAGTATCGGAATCAGCCCCAGCATTTT
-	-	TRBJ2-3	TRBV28	CASGPGTSDTQYF	TGTGCCAGCGGCCCGGGGACGTCAGATACGCAGTATTTT
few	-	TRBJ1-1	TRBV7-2	CASSLAKNTEAFF	TGTGCCAGCAGCTTAGCTAAGAACACTGAAGCTTTCTTT
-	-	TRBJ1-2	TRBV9	CASSLRDRNNYGYTF	TGTGCCAGCAGCCTCCGGGACCGAAACAACTATGGCTACACCTTC
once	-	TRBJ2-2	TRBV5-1	CASSFQSGTGTGELFF	TGCGCCAGCAGCTTCCAGTCTGGGACGGGCACCGGGGAGCTGTTTTTT
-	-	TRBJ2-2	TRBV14	CASSQAAGRTLFF	TGTGCCAGCAGCCAAGCTGCGGGACGTACGTTGTTTTTT
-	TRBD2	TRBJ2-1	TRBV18	CASSRTGSGGAREQFF	TGTGCCAGCTCCCGTACCGGAAGCGGGGGGGCCCGGGAGCAGTTCTTC
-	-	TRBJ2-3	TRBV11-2	CASSRTHGDTQYF	TGTGCCAGCAGCCGGACCCACGGGGATACGCAGTATTTT
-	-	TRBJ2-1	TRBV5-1	CASSLEKVWEVPNEQFF	TGCGCCAGCAGCTTGGAGAAGGTGTGGGAGGTACCCAATGAGCAGTTCTTC
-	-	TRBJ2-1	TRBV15	CATSRESVQHLGNEQFF	TGTGCCACCAGCAGAGAATCGGTCCAGCACCTGGGAAATGAGCAGTTCTTC
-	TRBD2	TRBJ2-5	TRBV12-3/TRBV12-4	CASTGEGETQYF	TGTGCCAGCACCGGGGAGGGGGAGACCCAGTACTTC
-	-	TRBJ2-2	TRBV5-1	CASSLDYTGELFF	TGCGCCAGCAGCTTGGATTACACCGGGGAGCTGTTTTTT
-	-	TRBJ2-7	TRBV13	CASSFSPAGEQYF	TGTGCCAGCAGCTTTTCTCCCGCGGGGGAGCAGTACTTC
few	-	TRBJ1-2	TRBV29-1	CSVAGGGRAIGYGYTF	TGCAGCGTGGCGGGCGGGGGAAGAGCTATTGGCTATGGCTACACCTTC
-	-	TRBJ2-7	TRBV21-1	CASSYSTDTYEQYF	TGTGCCAGCAGCTACTCGACAGATACCTACGAGCAGTACTTC
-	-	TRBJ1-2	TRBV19	CASAYRDRGYGYTF	TGTGCCAGTGCATACAGGGATAGAGGCTATGGCTACACCTTC
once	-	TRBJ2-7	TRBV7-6	CASSLRPQGDITEQYF	TGTGCCAGCAGCTTACGACCCCAGGGAGACATCACCGAGCAGTACTTC
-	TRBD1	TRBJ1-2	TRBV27	CASSLFPTGMAYGYTF	TGTGCCAGCAGTTTATTCCCGACAGGGATGGCCTATGGCTACACCTTC
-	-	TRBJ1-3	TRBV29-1	CSAMKGFSGNTIYF	TGCAGCGCCATGAAGGGGTTCTCTGGAAACACCATATATTTT
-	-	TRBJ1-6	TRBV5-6	CASSPTQMGYNSPLHF	TGTGCCAGCAGCCCTACCCAGATGGGGTATAATTCACCCCTCCACTTT
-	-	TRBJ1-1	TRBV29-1	CSVVRWGENTEAFF	TGCAGCGTCGTCCGCTGGGGGGAGAACACTGAAGCTTTCTTT
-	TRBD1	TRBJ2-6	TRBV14	CASSQRTGRSGANVLTF	TGTGCCAGCAGCCAAAGGACAGGGCGATCTGGGGCCAACGTCCTGACTTTC
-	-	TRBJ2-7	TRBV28	CASIPVGSYEQYF	TGTGCCAGCATTCCTGTAGGGTCCTACGAGCAGTACTTC